This TCR beta chain comes out of a study of blood T cell repertoires in COVID-19. Study at large: The analysed material was cDNA or gDNA that came from T cells, B-cell-depleted T cells, or PBMCs.

The table came from immunoSEQ multiplex PCR; TCRdb's copy has only in-frame clones and leaves some out. Of 64,000 or so clones listed, more than 60% were seen once; the top ten hold 8.5% to 10%. Trimming left V 7 bases short and J 6 bases short, with 21 bases between. The germline gives CDR1 LNHDA, CDR2 SQIVND (reference sequence). CDR3 length: 16 residues. The chain combines TRBV19 with TRBJ2-2, with D perhaps matching TRBD1 (6 bases). This TCR came from a human donor in a cohort sampled during active COVID-19. The sample consisted of peripheral blood. As DNA, the CDR3 is TGTGCCAGTATTGGATCCGACAGGAGCTGGGCCGGGGAGCTGTTTTTT. It yields the protein CASIGSDRSWAGELFF.